Listed here are 23 T cell receptor beta chains from one sample, sequenced in a study of T cell responses to AZD1222 COVID-19 vaccine (dated by TCRdb to about 2021). Receptor amplification or capture employed the immunoSEQ multiplex PCR assay. The source is immuneACCESS, and TCRdb retained only in-frame sequences with V and J called. Part of the clones is not carried over; for the studies checked, unresolved V genes explain less than half of this, and the remainder is unexplained. The sample profile shows roughly 150,000 clones; more than 85% of them were found once. The biggest ten clones account for 5.5% to 7% of the sample. The meaning of the sample's time point label: sample from adult after SARS-CoV-2 infection, after symptom onset. The specimen comprised peripheral blood, sampled after recovery from COVID-19. The receptor set was obtained from an adult who had recovered from COVID-19.

The J gene is TRBJ1-1, the V gene TRBV15, with 9 bases identical to TRBD1. V trimming: 0 bases; J trimming: 2 bases; junction bases outside the gene matches: 10. The CDR3 runs 18 residues. CDR1 and CDR2 (germline): LNHNV, YYDKDF (reference sequence). The CDR3 is CATSRDYGRDRANTEAFF. Here the CDR3 DNA reads TGTGCCACCAGCAGAGATTATGGCCGGGACAGGGCTAACACTGAAGCTTTCTTT.

The genes are TRBV9 and TRBJ2-5, with D possibly called TRBD1 or TRBD2 (5 bases each). Germline V lookup: CDR1 SGDLS, CDR2 YYNGEE. This CDR3 region has 17 residues. Trimming cost V 1 base and J 1 base, with 17 bases left between them. The CDR3 region is CASSVHATKGPQETQYF. CDR3 in DNA: TGTGCCAGCAGCGTACATGCGACTAAGGGGCCCCAAGAGACCCAGTACTTC.

This clone was picked up one time. The chain employs TRBV2 and TRBJ1-5; TRBD1 aligns across 8 bases. CDR1 and CDR2 (germline): SNHLY, FYNNEI. Trimming cost V 4 bases and J 4 bases; bases outside gene matches: 3. CDR3 length: 14 residues. This chain's CDR3 is CASSAGQGNQPQHF. The CDR3 DNA reads TGTGCCAGCAGTGCCGGACAGGGTAATCAGCCCCAGCATTTT.

The gene calls are TRBV5-1 and TRBJ2-6; D is uncertain. Germline loops: CDR1 SGHRS, CDR2 YFSETQ. V was cut by 0 bases and J by 3 bases, with 7 bases left in between. There are 15 residues in the CDR3. CDR3 loop: CASSLGYLGANVLTF. The CDR3 DNA is TGCGCCAGCAGCTTGGGGTACCTTGGGGCCAACGTCCTGACTTTC. Together with reference TRBV5-1 and TRBJ2-6, the CDR3 gives the full variable domain: KAGVTQTPRYLIKTRGQQVTLSCSPISGHRSVSWYQQTPGQGLQFLFEYFSETQRNKGNFPGRFSGRQFSNSRSEMNVSTLELGDSALYLCASSLGYLGANVLTFGAGSRLTVL.

This chain links TRBV2 with TRBJ2-7, with 9 positions matching TRBD2. V lost 3 bases to trimming and J lost 6 bases; unmatched junction nucleotides: 18. Germline V gene data show CDR1 as SNHLY and CDR2 as FYNNEI. The CDR3 has 18 residues. The CDR3 here is CASSERLGHSRREGEQYF. The CDR3 DNA reads TGTGCCAGCAGTGAGCGGCTAGGACATTCGAGGCGGGAGGGCGAGCAGTACTTC.

The genes are TRBV5-6 and TRBJ2-7; 10 bases are shared with TRBD1. CDR1 is SGHDT and CDR2 is YYEEEE in the germline V gene. J was trimmed by 5 bases and V by 7 bases; bases with no gene match: 9. The CDR3 has 14 residues. This CDR3 is CASGRDRGRNEQYF. Here the CDR3 DNA reads TGTGCCAGCGGCCGGGACAGGGGAAGGAACGAGCAGTACTTC. Complete variable domain (other parts from reference TRBV5-6 and TRBJ2-7): DAGVTQSPTHLIKTRGQQVTLRCSPKSGHDTVSWYQQALGQGPQFIFQYYEEEERQRGNFPDRFSGHQFPNYSSELNVNALLLGDSALYLCASGRDRGRNEQYFGPGTRLTVT.

The chain carries TRBV5-1 and TRBJ1-4; TRBD1 matches 7 bases. The CDR3 length is 15 residues. The V and J ends lost 4 bases and 7 bases, in that order; junction bases with no gene match: 10. Germline V gene sequence: CDR1 SGHRS, CDR2 YFSETQ. CDR3 region: CASSQGGTAGEKLFF. The CDR3 bases are TGCGCCAGCAGCCAGGGGGGGACAGCGGGTGAAAAACTGTTTTTT. Using reference TRBV5-1 and TRBJ1-4 for the parts outside the CDR3, the full variable domain is KAGVTQTPRYLIKTRGQQVTLSCSPISGHRSVSWYQQTPGQGLQFLFEYFSETQRNKGNFPGRFSGRQFSNSRSEMNVSTLELGDSALYLCASSQGGTAGEKLFFGSGTQLSVL.

This clone was seen a single time. This chain uses TRBV5-1 with TRBJ1-4; no clear D. This CDR3 spans 16 amino acids. CDR1 is SGHRS, CDR2 YFSETQ, per germline. Trimming stripped 0 bases from V and 1 base from J, with 10 bases between. The CDR3 reads CASSLGLSITNEKLFF. In DNA, the CDR3 is TGCGCCAGCAGCTTGGGCCTTTCAATAACTAATGAAAAACTGTTTTTT.

The CDR3 nucleotides are TGTGCTAGTGCCGCAGGAGATACGCAGTATTTT. This sequence encodes CASAAGDTQYF. The rearrangement uses TRBV12-5 and TRBJ2-3; D ambiguous. The CDR3 consists of 11 residues. V shed 7 bases and J shed 5 bases, with 7 bases lying between them. Looked up from germline, CDR1 is LGHNT and CDR2 is FRNRAP.

The rearrangement uses TRBV29-1 and TRBJ1-1; unclear D gene. There are 10 residues in the CDR3. Trimming removed 8 bases from V and 7 bases from J, with 11 bases in between. The germline V gene has CDR1 SQVTM and CDR2 ANQGSEA. The CDR3 nucleotides are TGCAGCTCAAGCCCGAGTGAAGCTTTCTTT. Its translation: CSSSPSEAFF.

V usage is TRBV2 and J usage is TRBJ2-1, with D hard to call. The germline CDR1 and CDR2 sequences are SNHLY and FYNNEI. The CDR3 sequence is 14 residues long. Trimming left V 7 bases short and J 1 base short, with 11 bases between. CDR3 nucleotide sequence: TGTGCCAGCAACCCGGAAGTTTCCTACAATGAGCAGTTCTTC. Amino acids: CASNPEVSYNEQFF. Combining the CDR3 with reference TRBV2 and TRBJ2-1 gives the whole variable domain EPEVTQTPSHQVTQMGQEVILRCVPISNHLYFYWYRQILGQKVEFLVSFYNNEISEKSEIFDDQFSVERPDGSNFTLKIRSTKLEDSAMYFCASNPEVSYNEQFFGPGTRLTVL.

As DNA, the CDR3 is TGTGCCAGCAGTGAATTTAGAGATTCACCCCTCCACTTT. The encoded protein is CASSEFRDSPLHF. The gene calls are TRBV6-1 and TRBJ1-6, with unresolved D. The CDR3 length is 13 residues. CDR1 MNHNS and CDR2 SASEGT come from the germline V gene. V was clipped by 2 bases and J by 8 bases, with 7 bases between them.

This clone was found once. J is TRBJ2-7 and V is TRBV4-1; D possibly uses TRBD1 or TRBD2 (5 bases each). This CDR3 is 15 amino acids long. Between the trimmed V and J ends, which lost 0 bases and 6 bases, there was a span of 15 bases. Germline lookup yields CDR1 MGHRA and CDR2 YSYEKL. The CDR3 DNA reads as TGCGCCAGCAGCCAAGATACCACCGAGGGGTCCGAGCAGTACTTC. It codes for CASSQDTTEGSEQYF.

The chain is built from TRBV3-1 (or the pseudogene TRBV3-2) and TRBJ2-2; 10 nucleotides align to TRBD2. In germline, CDR1 is LGHDT, CDR2 YNNKEL (reference sequence). V gave up 6 bases and J gave up 3 bases; unmatched junction bases: 13. The CDR3 is made up of 18 amino acids. Written as DNA, the CDR3 is TGTGCCAGCAGGCCCTGGAGCGGGGGGGTGGAAGACACCGGGGAGCTGTTTTTT. Amino acid sequence: CASRPWSGGVEDTGELFF.

The rearrangement links TRBV18 to TRBJ2-5, with TRBD1 matching over 10 bases. The germline V gene encodes CDR1 KGHSH and CDR2 LQKENI. This CDR3 has 15 residues. J lost 5 bases, V lost 8 bases, and 11 bases had no gene match. The CDR3 loop reads CASTLSTGGQETQYF. Written as DNA, the CDR3 is TGTGCCAGCACCTTATCGACAGGGGGCCAGGAGACCCAGTACTTC.

Written as DNA, the CDR3 is TGTGCCAGCAGTTTATTGACCACAGGCCTCTCAGATCGCGAGCAGTACTTC. It specifies CASSLLTTGLSDREQYF. This rearrangement joins TRBV27 to TRBJ2-7; TRBD1 is a possible D gene (5 bases). CDR1 is MNHEY, CDR2 SMNVEV, per germline (reference sequence). V was clipped by 1 base and J by 6 bases, with 22 bases between them. The CDR3 covers 17 residues.

This chain connects TRBV6-5 to TRBJ1-6, with D possibly being TRBD1 (6 bases). The CDR3 spans 14 residues. The germline V and J ends were trimmed by 5 bases and 5 bases, with 10 bases remaining between them. The germline V gene has CDR1 MNHEY and CDR2 SVGAGI. CDR3 amino acids: CASSRRQDNSPLHF. CDR3 sequence (DNA): TGTGCCAGCAGTCGAAGACAGGATAATTCACCCCTCCACTTT.

The rearrangement joins TRBV28 to TRBJ2-7; no clear D gene. Looked up from germline, CDR1 is MDHEN and CDR2 is SYDVKM. The CDR3 has 16 residues. Trimming pared 5 bases from V and 4 bases from J, leaving 21 bases between. The CDR3 reads CASSANTWGKWYEQYF. In DNA form, the CDR3 reads TGTGCCAGCAGTGCCAATACATGGGGAAAGTGGTACGAGCAGTACTTC.

Comment on this clone: Other nucleotide sequences from this sample produce the same CDR3. The V gene is TRBV5-1, the J gene TRBJ1-2; TRBD1 is a possible D gene (6 bases). Trimming stripped 0 bases from V and 3 bases from J, with 6 bases between. The CDR3 covers 13 residues. Germline CDR1 is SGHRS and CDR2 is YFSETQ. CDR3 bases: TGCGCCAGCAGCTTGGGACAGGACTATGGCTACACCTTC. Translating it yields CASSLGQDYGYTF.

This chain uses TRBV29-1 with TRBJ2-3; no clear D. Between the trimmed V and J ends, which lost 2 bases and 0 bases, there was a span of 12 bases. The CDR3 covers 15 residues. Germline assignment: CDR1 SQVTM and CDR2 ANQGSEA. DNA for the CDR3: TGCAGCGTTGAAAACGATGCTTATAGCACAGATACGCAGTATTTT. This gives the protein CSVENDAYSTDTQYF.

J is TRBJ1-2 and V is TRBV6-6; D might be TRBD1 (5 bases). The CDR3 length is 16 residues. V was pared by 0 bases and J by 0 bases, with 11 bases between. CDR1 and CDR2 from the germline V gene are MNHNY and SVGAGI (reference sequence). The CDR3 sequence is CASSYSSQGTNYGYTF. CDR3 coding DNA: TGTGCCAGCAGTTACTCGAGCCAGGGTACTAACTATGGCTACACCTTC.

The chain combines TRBV25-1 with TRBJ1-1, with D hard to call. V lost 4 bases, J lost 3 bases, and 12 bases lay in between. This CDR3 comprises 14 residues. Germline V lookup: CDR1 MGHDK, CDR2 SYGVNS. CDR3 sequence reads: CASSGLGRYTEAFF. The CDR3 DNA sequence: TGTGCCAGCAGTGGCCTCGGACGATACACTGAAGCTTTCTTT.

The CDR3 DNA sequence: TGTGCCAGCAGCTTGGAGCAGGGGGCTGAGACCCAGTACTTC. This gives the protein CASSLEQGAETQYF. The rearrangement links TRBV5-4 to TRBJ2-5, with 8 bases aligning to TRBD1. The germline gives CDR1 SGHNT, CDR2 YYREEE (reference sequence). CDR3 length equals 14 residues. The V gene end was trimmed by 0 bases and the J gene end by 5 bases; junction bases not matched to a gene: 3.